The T cell receptor beta chain described here comes from a study of early T cells in non-severe SARS-CoV-2 infection. Study-level background: Unsorted whole-blood RNA was sequenced in bulk, leaving chains unpaired.

TCRdb fed the 5' RACE reads into MiXCR, producing one record per CDR3 protein. The sample shows some 77,000 distinct CDR3 sequences, roughly 13% of them seen only once. This clonotype was detected many times. This CDR3 comprises 16 residues. Trimming at V came to 0 bases and at J to 5 bases, leaving 10 bases not matched to a gene. Per germline, CDR1 GTSNPN and CDR2 SVGIG (reference sequence). Material for sequencing was whole blood. The chain couples TRBV30 to TRBJ2-1; TRBD2 agrees at 7 bases. This receptor was obtained from an adult who was a healthcare worker with PCR-confirmed SARS-CoV-2 infection or an uninfected control (not recorded which). CDR3 nucleotides: TGTGCCTGGAGTGTACTGGGGCGGGGGTCCCACAATGAGCAGTTCTTC. It is translated as CAWSVLGRGSHNEQFF.